The next 26 T cell receptor beta chains were all read from a single sample in a study of metastatic and nonmetastatic thyroid tumors. No patient had received any treatment before thyroid surgery. MiXCR was used by TCRdb to re-call the PCR reads. The sample holds roughly 71,000 clones, roughly 18% seen once. The sample was blood. All receptors come from a female donor with papillary thyroid cancer or a benign thyroid nodule (not recorded which). Some clones in this sample may be carry-over from other donors' samples.

There are many counts of this clone. CDR3 amino acids: CASSPQAGGGEQYF. The CDR3 DNA sequence: TGTGCCAGCAGTCCCCAAGCGGGAGGGGGTGAGCAGTACTTC. The chain combines TRBV7-9 with TRBJ2-7; TRBD2 matches at 10 bases. The junction had 9 bases not matched to a gene; V was cut back by 6 bases and J by 7 bases. The length of the CDR3 is 14 residues. Germline CDR1 is SEHNR and CDR2 is FQNEAQ (reference sequence).

In its sample, this clone was seen many times. This rearrangement joins TRBV5-1 to TRBJ2-2; 10 positions agree with TRBD2. Trimming removed 0 bases from V and 4 bases from J; junction bases left unmatched: 12. Germline V gene lookup returns CDR1 SGHRS and CDR2 YFSETQ. The CDR3 totals 19 residues. Written as DNA, the CDR3 is TGCGCCAGCAGCTTGGTGGCAGGCCTTCTAGCGGGAGTCACCGGGGAGCTGTTTTTT. Its translation: CASSLVAGLLAGVTGELFF.

This clone occurred a few times. This sequence may be a read error, since a much larger clone differs from it by one base. CDR3 sequence: CAISGSGGGGGTEAFF. CDR3 DNA sequence: TGTGCCATCAGTGGATCTGGGGGGGGCGGTGGCACTGAAGCTTTCTTT. This chain joins TRBV10-3 and TRBJ1-1; D might be TRBD1 (6 bases). This CDR3 has 16 residues. Germline V lookup: CDR1 ENHRY, CDR2 SYGVKD. The germline V and J ends were trimmed by 4 bases and 4 bases, with 19 bases remaining between them.

The chain recombines TRBV27 with TRBJ1-1, with TRBD1 as a possible D gene (5 bases). From germline, CDR1 is MNHEY and CDR2 SMNVEV (reference sequence). The V end lost 6 bases, the J end lost 1 base, and 15 bases lay between the germline ends. The CDR3 covers 15 residues. Here the CDR3 DNA reads TGTGCCAGCAGCGACAGCTTGAGGGGGAACACTGAAGCTTTCTTT. The encoded protein is CASSDSLRGNTEAFF.

This clone was observed many times. This chain uses TRBV4-2 with TRBJ2-1; 10 bases are a match to TRBD2. Trimming at V came to 1 base and at J to 9 bases, leaving 6 bases not matched to a gene. In germline, CDR1 is LGHNA, CDR2 YNFKEQ. This CDR3 contains 15 residues. CDR3 amino acids: CASSQGIAGGLEQFF. As DNA, the CDR3 is TGTGCCAGCAGCCAAGGGATAGCGGGAGGCCTTGAGCAGTTCTTC.

This clone was recorded at least ten times. The CDR3 bases are TGTGCCAGCAGTTACGGGACAGGGAGGTCTTTCTTT. The encoded protein is CASSYGTGRSFF. The chain couples TRBV6-5 to TRBJ1-1, with 9 bases aligning to TRBD1. This CDR3 contains 12 residues. Germline assignment: CDR1 MNHEY and CDR2 SVGAGI. The trim removed 2 bases at V and 12 bases at J, leaving 4 bases unmatched.

This clone was counted between two and nine times. The rearrangement links TRBV19 to TRBJ1-2; TRBD1 is a possible D gene (6 bases). V lost 7 bases, J lost 3 bases, and 15 bases lay in between. The length of the CDR3 is 14 residues. CDR1 and CDR2 (germline): LNHDA, SQIVND (reference sequence). DNA for the CDR3: TGTGCCAGTACCAAATGGGGGGCAGACTATGGCTACACCTTC. This translates into CASTKWGADYGYTF.

A remark on this clone: A much larger clone is a single base away; this may be a read error. The chain recombines TRBV27 with TRBJ2-1; the D is unclear. This CDR3 comprises 15 residues. Germline CDR1 reads MNHEY; CDR2 reads SMNVEV (reference sequence). The germline V and J ends were trimmed by 4 bases and 0 bases, with 10 bases remaining between them. In DNA, the CDR3 is TGTGCCAGCAGTTATCCGTCGAGCTCCTACAATGAGCAGTTCTTC. It is translated as CASSYPSSSYNEQFF.

This clone was seen at least ten times. J is TRBJ2-7 and V is TRBV11-2; the D gene is possibly TRBD1 (5 bases). The germline V gene encodes CDR1 SGHAT and CDR2 FQNNGV. Trimming removed 2 bases from V and 0 bases from J, with 11 bases in between. The CDR3 runs to 15 residues. CDR3 loop: CASSLTDKTSYEQYF. DNA of the CDR3: TGTGCCAGCAGCTTAACGGACAAAACCTCCTACGAGCAGTACTTC.

This clone was counted many times. The rearrangement links TRBV11-3 to TRBJ1-1; TRBD1 matches 9 bases. V lost 3 bases and J lost 5; bases outside the gene matches: 7. CDR1 SGHNT and CDR2 YENEEA come from the germline V gene. This CDR3 is built from 15 residues. The CDR3 nucleotides read TGTGCCAGCAGCTTTACCGGGACAGGGAGGACTGAAGCTTTCTTT. It specifies CASSFTGTGRTEAFF. Looking up the rest from reference TRBV11-3 and TRBJ1-1 gives the full variable domain: EAGVVQSPRYKIIEKKQPVAFWCNPISGHNTLYWYLQNLGQGPELLIRYENEEAVDDSQLPKDRFSAERLKGVDSTLKIQPAELGDSAVYLCASSFTGTGRTEAFFGQGTRLTVV.

This clone was found many times. The chain recombines TRBV15 with TRBJ1-5; TRBD1 is a possible D gene (5 bases). The CDR3 contains 15 residues. Germline assignment: CDR1 LNHNV and CDR2 YYDKDF (reference sequence). Trimming removed 4 bases at V and 0 bases at J, with 10 bases between. This CDR3 is CATSMGHVSNQPQHF. CDR3 nucleotide sequence: TGTGCCACCAGCATGGGGCATGTTAGCAATCAGCCCCAGCATTTT.

In the case of this clone: The sample carries other DNA sequences with the same CDR3. The chain is built from TRBV6-4 and TRBJ2-3; the D is unclear. Germline values: CDR1 MRHNA, CDR2 SNTAGT. The CDR3 has 13 amino acids. V lost 3 bases, J lost 3 bases, and 7 bases lay in between. In DNA form, the CDR3 reads TGTGCCAGCAGTGAGTCCGGGACAGATACGCAGTATTTT. Amino acid sequence: CASSESGTDTQYF.

The chain employs TRBV7-8 and TRBJ2-7; 9 bases are shared with TRBD2. CDR1 and CDR2 (germline): SGHVS, FQNEAQ. V was clipped by 6 bases and J by 5 bases; unmatched bases: 5. The CDR3 has 13 amino acids. In nucleotides, the CDR3 is TGTGCCAGCAGGTCTAGCGGGGTCGACGAGCAGTACTTC. Translated, it gives CASRSSGVDEQYF.

In this sample, this clone turned up many times. V and J are TRBV12-3 or TRBV12-4 and TRBJ1-5; 8 bases match TRBD1. The CDR3 is 16 amino acids. Trimming at V came to 3 bases and at J to 2 bases, leaving 6 bases not matched to a gene. The CDR3 DNA reads as TGTGCCAGCAGTTTCAGGGGGCGAATTGGCAATCAGCCCCAGCATTTT. It is translated as CASSFRGRIGNQPQHF.

This clone has ten or more counts. The J gene is TRBJ1-1, the V gene TRBV12-3 or TRBV12-4; no firm D call. The CDR3 sequence is 12 residues long. Trimming stripped 6 bases from V and 4 bases from J, with 9 bases between. This chain's CDR3 is CASSPVGTEAFF. Written as DNA, the CDR3 is TGTGCCAGCAGCCCGGTGGGCACTGAAGCTTTCTTT.

The sample holds a few counts of this clone. The chain uses TRBV28 and TRBJ2-1, with 11 nucleotides matching TRBD2. Germline V gives CDR1 MDHEN, CDR2 SYDVKM. This CDR3 region has 18 residues. The trim removed 5 bases at V and 2 bases at J, leaving 11 bases unmatched. The CDR3 DNA reads TGTGCCAGCAGTCCCAAGACTAGCGGGAACCCTACCTACAATGAGCAGTTCTTC. Translation gives CASSPKTSGNPTYNEQFF. Full variable domain (remainder filled in from reference TRBV28 and TRBJ2-1): DVKVTQSSRYLVKRTGEKVFLECVQDMDHENMFWYRQDPGLGLRLIYFSYDVKMKEKGDIPEGYSVSREKKERFSLILESASTNQTSMYLCASSPKTSGNPTYNEQFFGPGTRLTVL.

Concerning this clone: A much larger clone differs from this one at a single base, so this may be a read error. The chain joins TRBV14 to TRBJ2-1, with D perhaps matching TRBD2 (6 bases). CDR1 is SGHDN, CDR2 FVKESK, per germline. Trimming cost V 3 bases and J 3 bases, with 12 bases left between them. The CDR3 totals 15 residues. The CDR3 bases are TGTGCCAGCAGCCACCTAGGCGGGATCTACAATGAGCAGTTCTTC. The encoded protein is CASSHLGGIYNEQFF.

In DNA form, the CDR3 reads TGCAGTGCCTACGGGACAGGCCAAGAGACCCAGTACTTC. It is translated as CSAYGTGQETQYF. The gene calls are TRBV20-1 and TRBJ2-5; 8 nucleotides align to TRBD1. The V and J ends lost 6 bases and 1 base, in that order; junction bases with no gene match: 4. CDR1 is DFQATT and CDR2 is SNEGSKA in the germline V gene (reference sequence). The CDR3 has 13 amino acids.

This clone showed up just a few times. This rearrangement joins TRBV19 to TRBJ1-1; no clear D. There are 13 residues in the CDR3. The germline V gene has CDR1 LNHDA and CDR2 SQIVND (reference sequence). V lost 5 bases to trimming and J lost 4 bases, with 11 bases between them. The CDR3 reads CASSDKEGTEAFF. The CDR3 region has the DNA TGTGCCAGTAGTGACAAGGAGGGCACTGAAGCTTTCTTT.

This clone was counted at least ten times. J is TRBJ1-1 and V is TRBV27; D remains unclear. The CDR3 has 12 residues. V dropped 7 bases and J dropped 4 bases, with 10 bases sitting between them. The germline V gene encodes CDR1 MNHEY and CDR2 SMNVEV (reference sequence). Written as DNA, the CDR3 is TGTGCCAGCAAGGGCAGGAGCACTGAAGCTTTCTTT. Its protein is CASKGRSTEAFF.

The sample holds many counts of this clone. The rearrangement joins TRBV5-1 to TRBJ2-2; D possibly corresponds to TRBD2 (6 bases). Germline V gives CDR1 SGHRS, CDR2 YFSETQ. Trimming removed 2 bases at V and 5 bases at J, with 7 bases between. There are 13 residues in the CDR3. CDR3 protein: CASSLGGTGELFF. Here the CDR3 DNA reads TGCGCCAGCAGCTTAGGAGGGACCGGGGAGCTGTTTTTT.

This clone has a count of ten or more. The chain couples TRBV19 to TRBJ2-2, with 10 bases that match TRBD2. The CDR3 runs to 19 residues. From germline, CDR1 is LNHDA and CDR2 SQIVND (reference sequence). V lost 3 bases and J lost 3; bases outside the gene matches: 13. For the CDR3, the DNA is TGTGCCAGTAGTATCGAACTAGCGGGACTATCGGTGTACACCGGGGAGCTGTTTTTT. Translating it yields CASSIELAGLSVYTGELFF.

This clone has at least ten counts. The rearrangement joins TRBV19 to TRBJ2-2, with D possibly TRBD1 on 5 matching bases. CDR3 length: 14 residues. The germline V gene encodes CDR1 LNHDA and CDR2 SQIVND (reference sequence). V shed 4 bases and J shed 7 bases, with 13 bases lying between them. The CDR3 DNA follows: TGTGCCAGTAGTACCTCAGGGTCCGGCGGGGAGCTGTTTTTT. This encodes CASSTSGSGGELFF.

This chain links TRBV11-1 with TRBJ2-3; unclear D gene. CDR3 length: 15 residues. With 1 base removed from V and 0 bases from J, the gap between germline ends came to 8 bases. Germline V gene sequence: CDR1 SGHAT, CDR2 FQDESV (reference sequence). The CDR3 loop reads CASSLVSSSTDTQYF. CDR3 nucleotides: TGTGCCAGCAGCTTAGTTAGCTCTAGCACAGATACGCAGTATTTT.

This clone was recorded many times. The V gene is TRBV3-1, the J gene TRBJ1-1; D is ambiguous. The ends were cut back, 1 base at V and 0 bases at J, with 6 bases in the middle. Germline CDR1 reads LGHDT; CDR2 reads YNNKEL (reference sequence). CDR3 size: 14 residues. The CDR3 protein is CASSQGVMNTEAFF. In DNA form, the CDR3 reads TGTGCCAGCAGCCAAGGCGTCATGAACACTGAAGCTTTCTTT.

The table lists this clone with many counts. The J gene is TRBJ2-7, the V gene TRBV20-1; 10 bases fit TRBD2. Losses at the gene ends were 2 bases for V and 4 bases for J; bases not matched to a gene: 2. There are 13 residues in the CDR3. Germline V lookup: CDR1 DFQATT, CDR2 SNEGSKA (reference sequence). CDR3 sequence (DNA): TGCAGTGCTAGACTAGCGGGAGTTTACGAGCAGTACTTC. Protein sequence: CSARLAGVYEQYF.